A selection of T cell receptor beta chains follows, all from one sample in a study of CD8+CD57+ T cells in acquired aplastic anemia. TCRdb itself ran the reads through MiXCR, one entry per CDR3 protein. The sample comprises 150,000 to 200,000 distinct CDR3 sequences, 50% to 65% of which are singletons, and approximately 46% rests with the top ten. Sequencing was carried out using sorted CD4+, CD8+, or CD8+CD57+ T cells (not recorded which) from PBMCs. The origin of the receptors is a human donor with aplastic anemia. Each CDR3 is given with its conserved first and last residue. Each record gives: clone size, D gene, CDR3 length, V gene, J gene, CDR3 protein, CDR3 DNA. The D gene is left open where the match is weak. Some rows mark clone size as missing; the rest say once, few, many or name a class of expanded clone.

>-|-|13|TRBV2|TRBJ2-1
CASSDQVWDEQFF
TGTGCCAGCAGTGACCAGGTCTGGGATGAGCAGTTCTTC
>-|-|13|TRBV19|TRBJ1-2
CASREDGSYGYTF
TGTGCCAGTCGCGAGGACGGTAGCTATGGCTACACCTTC
>-|-|15|TRBV7-8|TRBJ2-5
CASSLGYATQETQYF
TGTGCCAGCAGCTTAGGTTATGCAACCCAAGAGACCCAGTACTTC
>-|TRBD2|15|TRBV7-9|TRBJ2-7
CASSRRLAGEVEQYF
TGTGCCAGCAGCCGGCGACTAGCGGGAGAGGTCGAGCAGTACTTC
>-|TRBD2|14|TRBV29-1|TRBJ2-1
CSVEKASGSNEQFF
TGCAGCGTTGAAAAGGCTAGCGGGAGCAATGAGCAGTTCTTC
>-|-|14|TRBV19|TRBJ1-2
CASSIGTGSYGYTF
TGTGCCAGTAGTATTGGAACAGGGTCGTATGGCTACACCTTC
>-|TRBD1|17|TRBV7-8|TRBJ2-3
CASSSVPGQAATDTQYF
TGTGCCAGCAGCTCCGTCCCGGGACAGGCTGCGACAGATACGCAGTATTTT
>many|-|17|TRBV20-1|TRBJ2-1
CSARLEIGGALVVEQFF
TGCAGTGCTAGACTGGAAATAGGGGGGGCCTTGGTGGTTGAGCAGTTCTTC
>-|-|13|TRBV10-3|TRBJ1-6
CAISPVNNSPLHF
TGTGCCATCAGCCCCGTAAATAATTCACCCCTCCACTTT
>-|-|15|TRBV7-2|TRBJ2-5
CASSLAVRTEETQYF
TGTGCCAGCAGCTTAGCAGTCCGGACGGAGGAGACCCAGTACTTC
>many|-|13|TRBV9|TRBJ1-1
CASSVFLGTEAFF
TGTGCCAGCAGCGTATTTCTGGGCACTGAAGCTTTCTTT
>many|-|14|TRBV6-5|TRBJ2-5
CASSPARAQETQYF
TGTGCCAGCAGTCCCGCCAGGGCCCAAGAGACCCAGTACTTC
>-|TRBD2|13|TRBV5-1|TRBJ2-7
CASKRGSFYEQYF
TGCGCCAGCAAGCGGGGGTCGTTTTACGAGCAGTACTTC
>-|-|15|TRBV5-1|TRBJ2-1
CASSFGYPIPYEQFF
TGCGCCAGCAGCTTCGGGTATCCCATCCCCTATGAGCAGTTCTTC
>-|-|12|TRBV5-4|TRBJ2-5
CASSLTLGTQYF
TGTGCCAGCAGCTTAACCCTTGGGACCCAGTACTTC
>-|-|13|TRBV7-6|TRBJ2-7
CASSLGGAGEQYF
TGTGCCAGCAGCTTAGGGGGCGCGGGTGAGCAGTACTTC
>many|TRBD1|16|TRBV10-2|TRBJ2-7
CASSDNRDRASYEQYF
TGCGCCAGCAGTGATAATCGGGACAGGGCCTCCTACGAGCAGTACTTC
>-|TRBD1|15|TRBV20-1|TRBJ1-5
CSASSPGQSNQPQHF
TGCAGTGCCAGCAGCCCGGGACAGTCGAATCAGCCCCAGCATTTT
>-|TRBD1|12|TRBV29-1|TRBJ2-7
CSANRGPYEQYF
TGCAGCGCAAACAGGGGACCCTACGAGCAGTACTTC
>few|TRBD2|14|TRBV20-1|TRBJ2-1
CSAFSGSSYNEQFF
TGCAGTGCTTTTAGCGGGAGCTCCTACAATGAGCAGTTCTTC
>few|-|15|TRBV3-1|TRBJ2-5
CASSSILNPRETQYF
TGTGCCAGCAGCTCTATACTCAATCCGCGGGAGACCCAGTACTTC
>once|TRBD1|15|TRBV24-1|TRBJ1-5
CATGKRGQGSQPQHF
TGTGCCACCGGTAAACGGGGACAGGGAAGTCAGCCCCAGCATTTT
>many|TRBD2|15|TRBV10-3|TRBJ2-1
CAISLWLADYNEQFF
TGTGCCATCAGCTTGTGGCTAGCGGACTACAATGAGCAGTTCTTC
>-|-|13|TRBV7-7|TRBJ2-1
CASGPSSLSPQFF
TGTGCTAGCGGCCCTTCGTCCCTTTCTCCCCAGTTCTTC
>-|-|12|TRBV20-1|TRBJ1-5
CSARSRTQPQHF
TGCAGTGCTAGAAGCAGGACTCAGCCCCAGCATTTT
>-|-|14|TRBV7-6|TRBJ2-2
CASSLLRVTGELFF
TGTGCCAGCAGCTTATTACGGGTCACCGGGGAGCTGTTTTTT
>-|-|14|TRBV24-1|TRBJ1-2
CATSSRGRMGGYTF
TGTGCCACCAGCTCCCGGGGCCGAATGGGCGGCTACACCTTC
>few|-|14|TRBV15|TRBJ1-5
CATSSVTENQPQHF
TGTGCCACCAGCAGTGTTACCGAAAATCAGCCCCAGCATTTT
>many|-|14|TRBV24-1|TRBJ2-5
CAGLGGRDQETQYF
TGTGCGGGGCTCGGGGGCCGTGACCAAGAGACCCAGTACTTC
>-|-|17|TRBV9|TRBJ2-5
CASSVGLQPGAQETQYF
TGTGCCAGCAGCGTAGGCCTCCAGCCGGGGGCCCAAGAGACCCAGTACTTC
>-|-|22|TRBV2|TRBJ2-2
CASSVRDYEQYFGPGTTGELFF
-
>-|-|23|TRBV9|TRBJ2-6
CASSNNRRTRTGHPSSGANVLTF
TGTGCCAGCAGCAACAATCGAAGAACGCGGACGGGACATCCGAGCTCTGGGGCCAACGTCCTGACTTTC
>-|-|13|TRBV2|TRBJ1-5
CASSEEVGRPQHF
TGTGCCAGCAGTGAAGAAGTAGGGCGGCCCCAGCATTTT
>-|TRBD1|15|TRBV2|TRBJ2-5
CASSKDRREQETQYF
TGCGCCAGCAGCAAGGACAGGCGTGAGCAAGAGACCCAGTACTTC
>-|TRBD1|17|TRBV15|TRBJ2-6
CATSRDRGIGGANVLTF
TGTGCCACCAGCAGGGACAGGGGGATAGGTGGGGCCAACGTCCTGACTTTC
>many|-|17|TRBV4-1|TRBJ2-3
CASSQGLETGRTDTQYF
TGCGCCAGCAGCCAAGGCCTTGAGACAGGGAGGACAGATACGCAGTATTTT
>-|TRBD1|14|TRBV29-1|TRBJ1-1
CSVDTGQGWTEAFF
TGCAGCGTTGATACCGGACAGGGATGGACTGAAGCTTTCTTT
>-|TRBD2|17|TRBV19|TRBJ2-5
CASSRRSAGDQRETQYF
TGTGCCAGTAGTCGGAGGTCAGCGGGAGATCAACGAGAGACCCAGTACTTC
>-|-|13|TRBV24-1|TRBJ2-7
CATSDSPAGEQYF
TGTGCCACCAGTGATTCCCCAGCTGGAGAGCAGTACTTC
>-|-|14|TRBV20-1|TRBJ2-5
CSARGGLPQETQYF
TGCAGTGCTAGGGGGGGGCTCCCACAAGAGACCCAGTACTTC
>few|-|16|TRBV7-8|TRBJ1-6
CASSLEQNSYNSPLHF
TGTGCCAGCAGCTTAGAGCAGAACTCCTATAATTCACCCCTCCACTTT
>many|-|10|TRBV20-1|TRBJ2-1
CNPPAPEQFF
TGCAATCCCCCGGCTCCTGAGCAGTTCTTC
>few|TRBD1|12|TRBV15|TRBJ1-6
CATSREGQGRHF
TGTGCCACCAGCAGAGAAGGACAGGGGAGGCACTTT
>many|TRBD2|15|TRBV9|TRBJ2-7
CASSGSTSGSYEQYF
TGTGCCAGCAGCGGATCTACTAGCGGGAGCTACGAGCAGTACTTC
>-|-|13|TRBV24-1|TRBJ1-5
CASSLGNNQPQHF
TGTGCCAGCAGTTTGGGCAACAATCAGCCCCAGCATTTT
>many|TRBD1|17|TRBV5-6|TRBJ1-1
CASSPDRGREMDTEAFF
TGTGCCAGCAGCCCTGACAGGGGGCGCGAAATGGACACTGAAGCTTTCTTT
>few|TRBD2|14|TRBV20-1|TRBJ2-7
CSAEGLAGSYEQYF
TGCAGTGCTGAGGGACTAGCGGGCTCCTACGAGCAGTACTTC
>-|TRBD2|15|TRBV19|TRBJ2-7
CASSTLGGNSYEQYF
TGTGCCAGTAGTACACTGGGGGGGAACTCCTACGAGCAGTACTTC